These T cell receptor beta chains were read from a single sample in a study of blood T cell repertoires in COVID-19. Assay used: immunoSEQ multiplex PCR; TCRdb lists only in-frame clones, some missing. The sample includes fewer than 110,000 clones, about 89% of them seen just once. Specimen: peripheral blood. The receptors originated from a woman in her fifties or sixties with acute or convalescent COVID-19. The CDR3 runs from the conserved cysteine through the conserved F or W. A D gene is named only where the DNA matches it firmly. Not every row has a clone size; where given, it reads once, few, many or a size class.

J,V,length,size,D,CDR3,DNA
TRBJ2-2,TRBV5-4,15,NA,NA,CASSLGGLGTGELFF,TGTGCCAGCAGCTTGGGCGGACTTGGCACCGGGGAGCTGTTTTTT
TRBJ1-3,TRBV5-4,15,once,TRBD1,CASSYTGVTGNTIYF,TGTGCCAGCAGTTATACAGGGGTGACTGGAAACACCATATATTTT
TRBJ1-2,TRBV18,12,NA,NA,CASSGQGYGYTF,TGTGCCAGCTCGGGACAAGGATATGGCTACACCTTC
TRBJ2-7,TRBV3-1/TRBV3-2,16,NA,TRBD1,CASSQEGQGSSYEQYF,TGTGCCAGCAGCCAAGAGGGACAGGGCAGCTCCTACGAGCAGTACTTC
TRBJ1-4,TRBV5-1,17,NA,NA,CASSPEGFLRENEKLFF,TGCGCCAGCAGCCCCGAGGGTTTTCTACGGGAGAATGAAAAACTGTTTTTT
TRBJ1-2,TRBV6-5,14,NA,NA,CASRGQFLGYGYTF,TGTGCCAGCAGAGGACAGTTCTTAGGCTATGGCTACACCTTC
TRBJ2-3,TRBV25-1,14,NA,NA,CATRDYSSTDTQYF,TGTGCCACCAGAGACTACTCTAGCACAGATACGCAGTATTTT
TRBJ2-3,TRBV5-1,16,NA,NA,CASSLGMAASTDTQYF,TGCGCCAGCAGCTTGGGTATGGCGGCTAGCACAGATACGCAGTATTTT
TRBJ2-1,TRBV3-1/TRBV3-2,17,NA,TRBD2,CASSQGLAGGRRNEQFF,TGTGCCAGCAGCCAAGGACTAGCGGGAGGAAGGAGGAATGAGCAGTTCTTC
TRBJ2-3,TRBV19,15,once,TRBD2,CASSIGWRESDTQYF,TGTGCCAGTAGTATAGGCTGGCGGGAGTCAGATACGCAGTATTTT
TRBJ2-5,TRBV6-5,14,NA,NA,CASRLTAGEETQYF,TGTGCCAGCAGGCTGACAGCTGGCGAAGAGACCCAGTACTTC
TRBJ2-2,TRBV7-3,15,NA,NA,CASSLYGSNTGELFF,TGTGCCAGCAGCTTATACGGTTCGAACACCGGGGAGCTGTTTTTT
TRBJ1-2,TRBV3-1/TRBV3-2,14,NA,TRBD1,CASSLRTGVHGYTF,TGTGCCAGCAGCCTTCGGACAGGGGTCCATGGCTACACCTTC
TRBJ1-5,TRBV24-1,15,NA,NA,CATSDMGAPDQPQHF,TGTGCCACCAGTGATATGGGGGCGCCGGATCAGCCCCAGCATTTT
TRBJ1-5,TRBV24-1,16,NA,NA,CATSDSTRGVNQPQHF,TGTGCCACCAGTGATTCTACACGCGGTGTTAATCAGCCCCAGCATTTT
TRBJ1-2,TRBV3-1/TRBV3-2,16,NA,NA,CASSQGTHRDNHGYTF,TGTGCCAGCAGCCAAGGGACACACCGGGACAATCATGGCTACACCTTC
TRBJ2-1,TRBV5-1,15,NA,NA,CASSRSGGAYNEQFF,TGCGCCAGCAGCCGGAGCGGAGGGGCGTACAATGAGCAGTTCTTC
TRBJ2-7,TRBV3-1/TRBV3-2,13,NA,TRBD1,CASSYGQGGEQYF,TGTGCCAGCAGCTACGGACAGGGGGGAGAGCAGTACTTC
TRBJ2-1,TRBV4-1,15,NA,NA,CASSPRLGPYNEQFF,TGCGCCAGCAGCCCACGACTAGGACCCTACAATGAGCAGTTCTTC
TRBJ1-3,TRBV7-9,17,NA,TRBD1,CASSSTGQVFSGNTIYF,TGTGCCAGCAGTTCTACGGGACAGGTGTTTTCTGGAAACACCATATATTTT
TRBJ2-2,TRBV5-1,14,NA,NA,CASSLGQGGGELFF,TGCGCCAGCAGCTTGGGACAGGGAGGCGGGGAGCTGTTTTTT
TRBJ2-4,TRBV18,17,NA,NA,CASSPRAGEGTKNIQYF,TGTGCCAGCTCACCACGGGCAGGGGAAGGAACCAAAAACATTCAGTACTTC